The T cell receptor beta chain described here comes from a study of radiotherapy plus CTLA-4 blockade in lung cancer (dated by TCRdb to between 2018 and 2020). Turning to the overall study: Objective responses occurred in around 20% of enrolled patients, and approximately 34% achieved disease control. Results and caveats for the whole study, not just this receptor: The strongest predictors of response, as reported, were early dynamic changes in blood T cell clones along with a rise in serum interferon-beta after radiation. After treatment with radiotherapy and ipilimumab, TCR clones that originated in tumors expanded in peripheral blood.

The method was the immunoSEQ multiplex PCR assay. TCRdb obtained this table from immuneACCESS and retained in-frame rearrangements with V and J assigned. These tables miss some clones; where compared with another copy, unresolved V genes account for less than half of the shortfall, and the remainder is unexplained. Across this sample there are more than 100,000 clones, with 70% to 90% seen only once. Approximately 7% of the sample lies in the top ten. Focal radiation therapy combined with CTLA-4 blockade (ipilimumab) was tested in patients with chemo-refractory metastatic non-small-cell lung cancer. Worth noting for this clone: Its antigen is still unknown. There are no base qualities to consult, and no much larger clone falls within one base.

The starting material was peripheral blood, obtained from a patient treated with radiotherapy plus ipilimumab. The sequence came from a human donor with non-small cell lung cancer that progressed on radiotherapy plus ipilimumab.

The DNA is as follows: TGTGCCAGCAGTGAATTAAGGGACAGGGCCGGCGAGCAGTACTTC. This encodes CASSELRDRAGEQYF. The chain joins TRBV25-1 to TRBJ2-7; 9 central nucleotides agree with TRBD1. CDR1 and CDR2 were assigned from the germline V gene as MGHDK and SYGVNS. CDR3 length: 15 amino acids, cysteine to phenylalanine. The retained sequence is limited to the CDR3, 45 bases, with the frame set at the first base. The germline V end is reduced by 1 base and the J end by 6 bases; junction bases left unmatched: 7.